This T cell receptor beta chain emerged from a study of T cell changes during pregnancy in multiple sclerosis. The V end was cut by 3 bases, the J end by 1 base, with 15 bases between. This CDR3 contains 16 residues. CDR1 and CDR2 (germline): LGHNA, YNFKEQ. This clone has a handful of counts. Only in-frame clones appear in the TCRdb table, and some are missing; sequencing was by immunoSEQ multiplex PCR. The data hold 45,000 to 55,000 clones, with about nine tenths observed a single time. The sample consisted of CD4+ T cells from peripheral blood mononuclear cells, taken after pregnancy. This rearrangement joins TRBV4-2 to TRBJ2-5, with D maybe TRBD2 (6 bases). This TCR was recovered from a female donor with multiple sclerosis, enrolled in a pregnancy study. The CDR3 here is CASSQGRDSLQETQYF. Here the CDR3 DNA reads TGTGCCAGCAGCCAGGGAAGGGACTCGCTCCAAGAGACCCAGTACTTC.